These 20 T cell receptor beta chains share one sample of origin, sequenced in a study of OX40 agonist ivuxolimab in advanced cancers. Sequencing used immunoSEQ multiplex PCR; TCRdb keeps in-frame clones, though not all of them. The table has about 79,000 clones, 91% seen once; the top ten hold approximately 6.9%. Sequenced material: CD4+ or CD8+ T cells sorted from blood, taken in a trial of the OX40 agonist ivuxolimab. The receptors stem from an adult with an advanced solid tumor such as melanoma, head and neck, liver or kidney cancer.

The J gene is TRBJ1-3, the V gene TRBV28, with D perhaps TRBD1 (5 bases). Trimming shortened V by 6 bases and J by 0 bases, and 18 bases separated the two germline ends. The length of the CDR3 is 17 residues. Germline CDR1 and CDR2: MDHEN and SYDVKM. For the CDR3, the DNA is TGTGCCAGCAGGCCCCTCGGGGGTTCGAGCTCTGGAAACACCATATATTTT. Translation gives CASRPLGGSSSGNTIYF. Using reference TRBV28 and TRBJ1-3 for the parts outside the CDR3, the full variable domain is DVKVTQSSRYLVKRTGEKVFLECVQDMDHENMFWYRQDPGLGLRLIYFSYDVKMKEKGDIPEGYSVSREKKERFSLILESASTNQTSMYLCASRPLGGSSSGNTIYFGEGSWLTVV.

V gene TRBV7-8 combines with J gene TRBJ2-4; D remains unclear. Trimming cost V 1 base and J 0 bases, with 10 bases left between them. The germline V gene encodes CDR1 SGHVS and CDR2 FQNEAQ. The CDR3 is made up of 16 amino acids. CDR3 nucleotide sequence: TGTGCCAGCAGCTTAGGGGCACGCCTAGCCAAAAACATTCAGTACTTC. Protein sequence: CASSLGARLAKNIQYF.

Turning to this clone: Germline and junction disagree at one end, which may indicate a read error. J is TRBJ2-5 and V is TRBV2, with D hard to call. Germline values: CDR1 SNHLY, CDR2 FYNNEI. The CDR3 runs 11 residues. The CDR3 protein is CASSETTGPNF. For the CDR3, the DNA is TGTGCCAGCAGTGAAACGACCGGGCCCAACTTC. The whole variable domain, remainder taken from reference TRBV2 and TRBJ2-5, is EPEVTQTPSHQVTQMGQEVILRCVPISNHLYFYWYRQILGQKVEFLVSFYNNEISEKSEIFDDQFSVERPDGSNFTLKIRSTKLEDSAMYFCASSETTGPNFGPGTRLLVL.

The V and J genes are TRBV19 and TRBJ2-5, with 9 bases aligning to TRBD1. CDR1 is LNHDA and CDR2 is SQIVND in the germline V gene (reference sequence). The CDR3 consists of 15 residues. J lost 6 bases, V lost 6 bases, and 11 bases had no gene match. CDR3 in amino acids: CASSKPPGQGKTQYF. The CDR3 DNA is TGTGCCAGTAGCAAACCACCGGGACAGGGAAAGACCCAGTACTTC.

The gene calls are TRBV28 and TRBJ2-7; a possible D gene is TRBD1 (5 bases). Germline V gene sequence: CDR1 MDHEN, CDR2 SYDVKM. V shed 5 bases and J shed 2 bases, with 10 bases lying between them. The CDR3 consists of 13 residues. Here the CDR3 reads CASSRRTTYEQYF. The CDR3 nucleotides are TGTGCCAGCAGTCGAAGGACAACCTACGAGCAGTACTTC. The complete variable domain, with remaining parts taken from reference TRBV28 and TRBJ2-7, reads DVKVTQSSRYLVKRTGEKVFLECVQDMDHENMFWYRQDPGLGLRLIYFSYDVKMKEKGDIPEGYSVSREKKERFSLILESASTNQTSMYLCASSRRTTYEQYFGPGTRLTVT.

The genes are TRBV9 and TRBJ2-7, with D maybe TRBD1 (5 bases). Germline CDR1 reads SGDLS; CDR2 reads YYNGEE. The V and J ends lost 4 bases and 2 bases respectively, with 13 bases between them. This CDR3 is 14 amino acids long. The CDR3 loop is CASSPGPATYEQYF. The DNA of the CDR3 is TGTGCCAGCAGCCCAGGGCCGGCTACCTACGAGCAGTACTTC.

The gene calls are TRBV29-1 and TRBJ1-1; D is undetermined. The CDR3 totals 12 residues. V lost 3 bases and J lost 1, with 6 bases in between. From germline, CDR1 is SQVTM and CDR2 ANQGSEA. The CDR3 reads CSVDGGNTEAFF. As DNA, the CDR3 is TGCAGCGTTGATGGCGGGAACACTGAAGCTTTCTTT.

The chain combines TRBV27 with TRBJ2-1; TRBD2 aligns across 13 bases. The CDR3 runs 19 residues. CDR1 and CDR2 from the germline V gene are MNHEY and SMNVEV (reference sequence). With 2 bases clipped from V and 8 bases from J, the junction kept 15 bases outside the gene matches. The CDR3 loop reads CASSLPGLAGFSPTDEQFF. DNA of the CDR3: TGTGCCAGCAGTTTACCGGGACTAGCGGGATTCAGCCCCACGGATGAGCAGTTCTTC.

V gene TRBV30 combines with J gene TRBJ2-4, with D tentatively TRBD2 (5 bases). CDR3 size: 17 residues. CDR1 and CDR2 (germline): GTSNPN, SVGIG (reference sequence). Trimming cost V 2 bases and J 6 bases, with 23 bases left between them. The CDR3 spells CAWSLSQIGVNGNIQYF. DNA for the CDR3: TGTGCCTGGAGTCTTTCCCAAATCGGGGTAAATGGAAACATTCAGTACTTC.

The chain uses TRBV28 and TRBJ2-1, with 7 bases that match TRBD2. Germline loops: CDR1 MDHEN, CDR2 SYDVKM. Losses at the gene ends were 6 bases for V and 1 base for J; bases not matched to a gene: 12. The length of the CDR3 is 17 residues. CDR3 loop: CASSPVGRGGSYNEQFF. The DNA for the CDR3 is TGTGCCAGCAGCCCCGTCGGCCGGGGAGGGTCCTACAATGAGCAGTTCTTC.

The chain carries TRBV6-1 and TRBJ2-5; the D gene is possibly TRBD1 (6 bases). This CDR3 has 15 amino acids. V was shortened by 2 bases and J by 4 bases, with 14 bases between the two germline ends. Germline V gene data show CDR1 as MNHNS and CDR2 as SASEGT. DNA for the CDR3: TGTGCCAGCAGTGAACCGGGACACGGATTAGAGACCCAGTACTTC. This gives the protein CASSEPGHGLETQYF.

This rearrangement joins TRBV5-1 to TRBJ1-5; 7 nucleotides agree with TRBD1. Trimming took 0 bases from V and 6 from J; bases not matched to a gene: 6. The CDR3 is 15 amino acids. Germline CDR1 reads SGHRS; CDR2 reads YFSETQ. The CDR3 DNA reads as TGCGCCAGCAGCTTGGAAGGGGGCTTAGGTCAGCCCCAGCATTTT. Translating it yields CASSLEGGLGQPQHF.

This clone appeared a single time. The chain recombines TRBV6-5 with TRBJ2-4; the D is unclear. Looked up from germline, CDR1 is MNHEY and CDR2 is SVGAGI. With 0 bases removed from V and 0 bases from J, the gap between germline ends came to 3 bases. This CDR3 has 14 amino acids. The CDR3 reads CASSYSEAKNIQYF. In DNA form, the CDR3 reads TGTGCCAGCAGTTACTCGGAAGCCAAAAACATTCAGTACTTC.

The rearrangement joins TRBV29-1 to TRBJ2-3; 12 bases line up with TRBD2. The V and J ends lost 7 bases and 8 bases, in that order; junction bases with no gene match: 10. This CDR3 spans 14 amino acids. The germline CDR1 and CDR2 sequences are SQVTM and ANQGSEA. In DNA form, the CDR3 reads TGCAGCGACGCGAGGACTAGCGGGACCGGTACGCAGTATTTT. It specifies CSDARTSGTGTQYF.

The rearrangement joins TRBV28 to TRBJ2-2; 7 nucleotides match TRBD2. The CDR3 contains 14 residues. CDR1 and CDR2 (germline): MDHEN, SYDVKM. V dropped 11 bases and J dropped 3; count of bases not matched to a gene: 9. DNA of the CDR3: TGTGCCGCCCGTCGCGGGAGTGACACCGGGGAGCTGTTTTTT. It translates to CAARRGSDTGELFF.

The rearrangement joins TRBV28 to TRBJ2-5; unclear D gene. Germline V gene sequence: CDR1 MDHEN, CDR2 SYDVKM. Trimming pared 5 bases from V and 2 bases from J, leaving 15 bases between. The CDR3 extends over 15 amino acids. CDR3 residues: CASSPIKALQETQYF. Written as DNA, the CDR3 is TGTGCCAGCAGTCCGATAAAGGCACTACAAGAGACCCAGTACTTC.

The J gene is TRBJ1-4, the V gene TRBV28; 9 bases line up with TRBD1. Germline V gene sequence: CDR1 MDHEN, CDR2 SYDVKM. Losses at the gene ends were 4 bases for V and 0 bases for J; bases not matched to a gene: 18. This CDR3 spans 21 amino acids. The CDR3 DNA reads TGTGCCAGCAGTTCCTCATATCGGCGACAGGGGGGTTATGCAACTAATGAAAAACTGTTTTTT. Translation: CASSSSYRRQGGYATNEKLFF.

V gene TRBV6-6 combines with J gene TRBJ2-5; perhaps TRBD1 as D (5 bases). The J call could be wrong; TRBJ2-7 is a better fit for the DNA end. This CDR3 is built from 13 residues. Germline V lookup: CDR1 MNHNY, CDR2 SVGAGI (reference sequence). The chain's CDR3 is CASSYRGGYEQYF. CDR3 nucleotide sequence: TGTGCCAGCAGTTACAGGGGCGGCTACGAGCAGTACTTC.

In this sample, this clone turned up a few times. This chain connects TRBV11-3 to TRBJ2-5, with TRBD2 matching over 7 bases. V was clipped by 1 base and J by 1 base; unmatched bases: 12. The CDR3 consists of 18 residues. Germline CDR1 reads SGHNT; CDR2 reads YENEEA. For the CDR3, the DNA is TGTGCCAGCAGCTTAGGGGATTGGGCTAGCGGACCCCAAGAGACCCAGTACTTC. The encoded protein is CASSLGDWASGPQETQYF.

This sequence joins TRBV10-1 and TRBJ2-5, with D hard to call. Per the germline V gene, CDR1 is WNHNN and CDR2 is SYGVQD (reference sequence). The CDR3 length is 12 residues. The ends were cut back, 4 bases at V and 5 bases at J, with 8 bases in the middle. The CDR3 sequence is CASSGDLETQYF. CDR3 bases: TGCGCCAGCAGTGGAGACTTGGAGACCCAGTACTTC.